The sequence of this T cell receptor beta chain was determined in a study of PD-1 blockade in mismatch repair-deficient tumors. Overall study context: Enrolled about 2012-2016, patients had progressing, pretreated mismatch repair-deficient cancers of 11 to 13 types.

The CDR3 covers 14 residues. Germline lookup yields CDR1 MDHEN and CDR2 SYDVKM. V lost 4 bases to trimming and J lost 5 bases; unmatched junction nucleotides: 4. The repertoire was sequenced with immunoSEQ multiplex PCR; TCRdb's copy has only in-frame clones and lacks some. Of approximately 120,000 clones listed, about 88% are singletons. The chain uses TRBV28 and TRBJ2-5; 10 positions agree with TRBD1. Sequenced here: peripheral blood, sampled 44 weeks after starting pembrolizumab. This clonotype was obtained from an adult with mismatch repair-deficient cancer. The CDR3 coding sequence is TGTGCCAGCAGTTCCGACAGGGGGCATGAGACCCAGTACTTC. Translated: CASSSDRGHETQYF. The full variable domain, rest sourced from reference TRBV28 and TRBJ2-5, is DVKVTQSSRYLVKRTGEKVFLECVQDMDHENMFWYRQDPGLGLRLIYFSYDVKMKEKGDIPEGYSVSREKKERFSLILESASTNQTSMYLCASSSDRGHETQYFGPGTRLLVL.